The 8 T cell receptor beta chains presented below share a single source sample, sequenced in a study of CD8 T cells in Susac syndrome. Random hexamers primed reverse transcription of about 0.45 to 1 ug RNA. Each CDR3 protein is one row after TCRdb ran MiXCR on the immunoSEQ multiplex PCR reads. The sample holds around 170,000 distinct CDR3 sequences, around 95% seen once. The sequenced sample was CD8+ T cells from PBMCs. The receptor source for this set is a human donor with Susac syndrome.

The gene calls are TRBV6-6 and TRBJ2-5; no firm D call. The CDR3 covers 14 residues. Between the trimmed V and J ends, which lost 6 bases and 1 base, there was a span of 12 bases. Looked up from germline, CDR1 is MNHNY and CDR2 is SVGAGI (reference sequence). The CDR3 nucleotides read TGTGCCAGCAGCCGAGGACGCCTCCAAGAGACCCAGTACTTC. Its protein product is CASSRGRLQETQYF.

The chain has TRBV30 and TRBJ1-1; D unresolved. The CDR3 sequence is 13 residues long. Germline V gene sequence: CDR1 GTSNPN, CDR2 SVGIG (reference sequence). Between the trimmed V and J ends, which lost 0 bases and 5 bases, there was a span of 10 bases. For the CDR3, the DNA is TGTGCCTGGAGTGTGACGGGTGAAACTGAAGCTTTCTTT. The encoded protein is CAWSVTGETEAFF.

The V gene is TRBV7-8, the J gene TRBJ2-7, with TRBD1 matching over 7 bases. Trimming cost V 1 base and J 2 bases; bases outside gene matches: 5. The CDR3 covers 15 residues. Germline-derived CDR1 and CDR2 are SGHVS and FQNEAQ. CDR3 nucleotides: TGTGCCAGCAGCTTAGATAGGACAGGAGCCTACGAGCAGTACTTC. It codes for CASSLDRTGAYEQYF.

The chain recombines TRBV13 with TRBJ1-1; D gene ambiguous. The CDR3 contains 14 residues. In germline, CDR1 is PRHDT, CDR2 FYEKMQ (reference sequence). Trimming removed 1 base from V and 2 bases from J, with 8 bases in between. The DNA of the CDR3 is TGTGCCAGCAGCTTAGAAGAAACAAACACTGAAGCTTTCTTT. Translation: CASSLEETNTEAFF.

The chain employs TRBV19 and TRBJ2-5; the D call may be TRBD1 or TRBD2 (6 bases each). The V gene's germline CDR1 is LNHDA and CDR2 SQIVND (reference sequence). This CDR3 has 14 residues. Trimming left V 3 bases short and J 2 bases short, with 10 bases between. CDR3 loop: CASSIRGQQETQYF. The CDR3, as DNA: TGTGCCAGTAGTATTCGGGGGCAGCAAGAGACCCAGTACTTC.

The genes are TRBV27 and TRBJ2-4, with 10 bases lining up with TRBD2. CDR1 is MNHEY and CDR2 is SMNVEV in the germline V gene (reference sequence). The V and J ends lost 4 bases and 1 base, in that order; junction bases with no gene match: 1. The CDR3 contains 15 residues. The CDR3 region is CASSYSGRAKNIQYF. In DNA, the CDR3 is TGTGCCAGCAGTTATAGCGGGAGGGCCAAAAACATTCAGTACTTC.

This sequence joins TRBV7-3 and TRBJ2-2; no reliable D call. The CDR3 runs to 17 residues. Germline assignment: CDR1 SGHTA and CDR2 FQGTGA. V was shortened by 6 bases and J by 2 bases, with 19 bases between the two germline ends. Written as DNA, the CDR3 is TGTGCCAGCAGGCATGATCCCCATGACCGCAACACCGGGGAGCTGTTTTTT. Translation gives CASRHDPHDRNTGELFF.

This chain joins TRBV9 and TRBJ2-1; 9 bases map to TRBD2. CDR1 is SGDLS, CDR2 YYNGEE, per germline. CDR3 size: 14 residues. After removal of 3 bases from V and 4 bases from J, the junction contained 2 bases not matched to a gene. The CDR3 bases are TGTGCCAGCAGCGGCACTAGCGGGTACAATGAGCAGTTCTTC. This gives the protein CASSGTSGYNEQFF.